Following are 14 T cell receptor beta chains from one sample sequenced in a study of beta chain features in type 1 diabetes. cDNA synthesis used the whole RNA isolate, giving expressed TCRB sequences. TCRdb keeps only in-frame clones here, not all; method: immunoSEQ multiplex PCR. Of around 300,000 clones in the sample, roughly 9.6% were seen once. Sequenced: naive CD4+ T cells from blood. These receptors were collected from a woman in her 30s in good health.

This clone was counted only a few times. The gene calls are TRBV4-3 and TRBJ1-2, with D unresolved. The V gene's germline CDR1 is LGHNA and CDR2 YSLEER. There are 14 residues in the CDR3. Trimming cost V 0 bases and J 4 bases, with 9 bases left between them. The CDR3: CASSQERETYGYTF. The CDR3 nucleotides are TGCGCCAGCAGCCAAGAGCGGGAGACCTATGGCTACACCTTC.

This clone was detected once. The chain joins TRBV7-3 to TRBJ2-1; 10 bases line up with TRBD1. The CDR3 is made up of 16 amino acids. Germline assignment: CDR1 SGHTA and CDR2 FQGTGA. V was clipped by 0 bases and J by 7 bases; unmatched bases: 6. Here the CDR3 reads CASSLTAGTGVNEQFF. The CDR3 nucleotides are TGTGCCAGCAGCTTAACGGCCGGGACAGGGGTTAATGAGCAGTTCTTC. Full variable domain (remainder filled in from reference TRBV7-3 and TRBJ2-1): GAGVSQTPSNKVTEKGKYVELRCDPISGHTALYWYRQSLGQGPEFLIYFQGTGAADDSGLPNDRFFAVRPEGSVSTLKIQRTERGDSAVYLCASSLTAGTGVNEQFFGPGTRLTVL.

The V gene is TRBV7-6, the J gene TRBJ2-2; possibly TRBD1 for D (6 bases). Per germline, CDR1 SGHVS and CDR2 FNYEAQ. Trimming took 8 bases from V and 6 from J, leaving 19 bases between them. CDR3 length: 15 amino acids. CDR3 in DNA: TGTGCCAGCGGGCCGACAGGATCCCAAGCCGGGGAGCTGTTTTTT. Translated, it gives CASGPTGSQAGELFF.

There are a few counts of this clone. This rearrangement joins TRBV27 to TRBJ2-7; perhaps TRBD2 as D (7 bases). V dropped 4 bases and J dropped 6 bases, with 16 bases sitting between them. Germline values: CDR1 MNHEY, CDR2 SMNVEV (reference sequence). The CDR3 is 14 amino acids. The CDR3 DNA follows: TGTGCCAGCAGTTGGGGGGGGGCACGGATCGAGCAGTACTTC. Translated: CASSWGGARIEQYF.

The V gene is TRBV4-3, the J gene TRBJ2-3, with a tentative D call TRBD2 (7 bases). Germline V gene lookup returns CDR1 LGHNA and CDR2 YSLEER. CDR3 length: 15 residues. V was clipped by 4 bases and J by 4 bases, with 15 bases between them. DNA of the CDR3: TGCGCCAGCAGCCCGGCGAGGGAGGGGGCAGATACGCAGTATTTT. Amino acids: CASSPAREGADTQYF.

The J gene is TRBJ2-3, the V gene TRBV6-5; TRBD1 aligns across 7 bases. Germline CDR1 is MNHEY and CDR2 is SVGAGI. V shed 5 bases and J 5 bases; nucleotides not matched to a gene: 4. This CDR3 comprises 13 residues. The CDR3 region is CASSTTGVDTQYF. The CDR3 DNA is TGTGCCAGCAGTACAACAGGGGTAGATACGCAGTATTTT.

V gene TRBV11-2 combines with J gene TRBJ2-1; D is unclear. The CDR3 sequence is 13 residues long. Germline CDR1 reads SGHAT; CDR2 reads FQNNGV. Between the trimmed V and J ends, which lost 3 bases and 7 bases, there was a span of 10 bases. The chain's CDR3 is CASSLGQVNEQFF. DNA of the CDR3: TGTGCCAGCAGCTTGGGCCAGGTAAATGAGCAGTTCTTC.

The chain joins TRBV5-1 to TRBJ2-7, with TRBD2 matching over 10 bases. CDR3 length: 15 residues. From germline, CDR1 is SGHRS and CDR2 YFSETQ. J lost 6 bases, V lost 0 bases, and 6 bases had no gene match. DNA of the CDR3: TGCGCCAGCAGCTTGGTTCTAGCGGGAGTGGGCGAGCAGTACTTC. It codes for CASSLVLAGVGEQYF.

Only a few counts were recorded for this clone. This rearrangement joins TRBV30 to TRBJ2-7, with TRBD2 identical over 7 bases. Germline CDR1 GTSNPN, CDR2 SVGIG (reference sequence). This CDR3 comprises 14 residues. V was clipped by 5 bases and J by 2 bases; unmatched bases: 9. CDR3 bases: TGTGCCTGGGTCCGTGGCGGGAGCCCCTACGAGCAGTACTTC. Its protein is CAWVRGGSPYEQYF.

The DNA of the CDR3 is TGTGCCAGCAGTGAGGAGGGCTTCGAGCAGTTCTTC. This gives the protein CASSEEGFEQFF. This chain connects TRBV25-1 to TRBJ2-1, with a possible D match to TRBD2 (6 bases). The germline V gene encodes CDR1 MGHDK and CDR2 SYGVNS. V lost 3 bases, J lost 10 bases, and 10 bases lay in between. The CDR3 length is 12 residues.

Of note for this clone: This same CDR3 is encoded by further DNA sequences in the sample. The V gene is TRBV5-6, the J gene TRBJ1-2; 7 nucleotides match TRBD1. Germline V gene data show CDR1 as SGHDT and CDR2 as YYEEEE. CDR3 length: 13 residues. J lost 2 bases, V lost 4 bases, and 2 bases had no gene match. The CDR3 coding sequence is TGTGCCAGCAGCCCGGGACAGAACTATGGCTACACCTTC. Protein sequence: CASSPGQNYGYTF.

On this clone itself: A single base separates this from a much larger clone, so it may be a read error. The sample holds other DNA sequences that translate to the same CDR3. The chain has TRBV5-6 and TRBJ2-3; D remains unclear. This CDR3 is 11 amino acids long. Trimming removed 4 bases from V and 3 bases from J, with 3 bases in between. Germline V gene data show CDR1 as SGHDT and CDR2 as YYEEEE. The CDR3 reads CASSLTDTQYF. CDR3 in DNA: TGTGCCAGCAGCCTTACAGATACGCAGTATTTT.

The chain carries TRBV7-2 and TRBJ2-5; TRBD2 agrees at 11 bases. V trimming: 4 bases; J trimming: 2 bases; junction bases outside the gene matches: 6. The germline gives CDR1 SGHTA, CDR2 FQGNSA. The CDR3 has 16 amino acids. The CDR3 DNA is TGTGCCAGCAGCTCTCGGACTAGCGGGTTTCAAGAGACCCAGTACTTC. Translated: CASSSRTSGFQETQYF.

This clone has just a few counts. J is TRBJ1-5 and V is TRBV29-1, with TRBD1 identical over 7 bases. V trimming: 7 bases; J trimming: 7 bases; junction bases outside the gene matches: 19. The CDR3 runs to 16 residues. Germline V gene lookup returns CDR1 SQVTM and CDR2 ANQGSEA. In DNA form, the CDR3 reads TGCAGCGCTGTCCGGGATTCGAAGACAGGGCGGCAGCCCCAGCATTTT. This translates into CSAVRDSKTGRQPQHF.